This T cell receptor beta chain was obtained from a study of blood T cell repertoires in COVID-19. Study context: Whether acute or convalescent, the COVID-19 samples came from the United States, Italy and Spain. Nucleic acid was either cDNA or gDNA, and it came from T cells, B-cell-depleted T cells, or PBMCs.

The CDR3 loop spans 16 amino acids. V shed 4 bases, J shed 3 bases, and the junction held 3 bases outside the gene matches. Germline values: CDR1 LNHDA, CDR2 SQIVND (reference sequence). As originally analysed: Scientists estimated how many nucleated cells there were by amplifying reference gene primers. Here immunoSEQ multiplex PCR was the method, and the copy in TCRdb shows in-frame clones only, minus some. V, J and clone size are taken as reported in that table, and D and trimming were inferred from the DNA itself. Among more than 100,000 clones listed, about 87% were seen once. Sequencing used peripheral blood. The clonotype originates from a woman in her 70s with acute or convalescent COVID-19. This chain joins TRBV19 and TRBJ2-5, with TRBD2 matching over 15 bases. The DNA of the CDR3 is TGTGCCAGTAGTAGCCGGACTAGCGGGGGGGAAGAGACCCAGTACTTC. As protein: CASSSRTSGGEETQYF.